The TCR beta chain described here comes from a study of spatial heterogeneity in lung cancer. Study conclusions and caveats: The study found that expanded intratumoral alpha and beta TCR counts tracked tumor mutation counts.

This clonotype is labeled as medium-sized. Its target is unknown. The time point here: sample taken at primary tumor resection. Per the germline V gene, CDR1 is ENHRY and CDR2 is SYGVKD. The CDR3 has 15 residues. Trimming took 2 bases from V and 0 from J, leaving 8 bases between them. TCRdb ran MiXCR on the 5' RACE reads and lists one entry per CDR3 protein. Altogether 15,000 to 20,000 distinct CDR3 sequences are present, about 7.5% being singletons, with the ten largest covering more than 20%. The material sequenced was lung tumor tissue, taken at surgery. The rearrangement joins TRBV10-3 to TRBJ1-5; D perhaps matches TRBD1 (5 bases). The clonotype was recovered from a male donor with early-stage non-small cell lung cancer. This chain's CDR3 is CAISETRDSNQPQHF. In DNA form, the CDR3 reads TGTGCCATCAGTGAGACCAGGGATAGCAATCAGCCCCAGCATTTT.